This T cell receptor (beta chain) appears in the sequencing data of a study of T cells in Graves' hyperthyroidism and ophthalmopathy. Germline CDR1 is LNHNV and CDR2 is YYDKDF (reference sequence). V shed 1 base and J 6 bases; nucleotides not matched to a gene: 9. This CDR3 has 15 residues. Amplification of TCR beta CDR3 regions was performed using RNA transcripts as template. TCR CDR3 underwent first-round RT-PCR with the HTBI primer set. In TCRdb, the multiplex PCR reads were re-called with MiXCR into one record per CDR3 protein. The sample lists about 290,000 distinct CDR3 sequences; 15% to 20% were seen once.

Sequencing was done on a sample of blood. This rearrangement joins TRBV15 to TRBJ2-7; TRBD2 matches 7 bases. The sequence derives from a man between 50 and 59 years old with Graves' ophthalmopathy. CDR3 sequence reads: CATSRGGLASGEQYF. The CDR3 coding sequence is TGTGCCACCAGCAGAGGCGGGTTGGCTAGCGGCGAGCAGTACTTC.